These T cell receptor beta chains were read from a single sample in a study of siplizumab effects on memory and regulatory T cells. Assay used: immunoSEQ multiplex PCR; TCRdb lists only in-frame clones, some missing. The sample consists of tens of thousands of clones, 96% of them appearing once. Material for sequencing was naive CD4+ T cells sorted from blood. The origin of the receptors is a human donor in good health. Both conserved end residues are part of each CDR3. Fields, in order: V gene, clone size, D gene, J gene, CDR3 protein, CDR3 DNA. The D gene is left open where the match is weak. The size field is filled for only some rows; it gives once, few, many or a size class.

v_call: TRBV10-1; clone_size: -; d_call: -; j_call: TRBJ2-7; cdr3_aa: CASSEEVLGAVRHEQYF; cdr3_nt: TGCGCCAGCAGTGAGGAGGTTTTGGGGGCGGTTCGGCACGAGCAGTACTTC
v_call: TRBV5-7; clone_size: once; d_call: -; j_call: TRBJ1-3; cdr3_aa: CASSVGPSQRNTIYF; cdr3_nt: TGTGCCAGCAGCGTGGGGCCGAGTCAACGGAACACCATATATTTT
v_call: TRBV27; clone_size: -; d_call: -; j_call: TRBJ1-2; cdr3_aa: CASSFRDGVGGYTF; cdr3_nt: TGTGCCAGCAGTTTCAGGGACGGAGTAGGAGGCTACACCTTC
v_call: TRBV5-1; clone_size: -; d_call: -; j_call: TRBJ1-1; cdr3_aa: CASSLGTPGRTNTEAFF; cdr3_nt: TGCGCCAGCAGCTTGGGGACCCCAGGGAGGACAAACACTGAAGCTTTCTTT
v_call: TRBV6-1; clone_size: -; d_call: -; j_call: TRBJ1-2; cdr3_aa: CASRYTRNYGYTF; cdr3_nt: TGTGCCAGCAGGTACACCCGAAACTATGGCTACACCTTC
v_call: TRBV2; clone_size: -; d_call: -; j_call: TRBJ2-7; cdr3_aa: CASSEVHEQYF; cdr3_nt: TGTGCCAGCAGTGAAGTACACGAGCAGTACTTC
v_call: TRBV5-1; clone_size: -; d_call: -; j_call: TRBJ1-3; cdr3_aa: CASSLGEAGNTIYF; cdr3_nt: TGCGCCAGCAGCTTAGGGGAGGCTGGAAACACCATATATTTT
v_call: TRBV7-2; clone_size: -; d_call: -; j_call: TRBJ2-5; cdr3_aa: CASSSVGGPETQYF; cdr3_nt: TGTGCCAGCAGCTCCGTGGGGGGGCCAGAGACCCAGTACTTC
v_call: TRBV6-1; clone_size: -; d_call: -; j_call: TRBJ1-5; cdr3_aa: CASSDGRPNQPQHF; cdr3_nt: TGTGCCAGCAGTGATGGGCGGCCAAATCAGCCCCAGCATTTT
v_call: TRBV11-2; clone_size: once; d_call: TRBD1; j_call: TRBJ2-3; cdr3_aa: CASSSRQGANTDTQYF; cdr3_nt: TGTGCCAGCAGCTCCCGACAGGGGGCGAACACAGATACGCAGTATTTT
v_call: TRBV2; clone_size: -; d_call: TRBD2; j_call: TRBJ2-3; cdr3_aa: CASSEIELAAYTDTQYF; cdr3_nt: TGTGCCAGCAGTGAAATAGAACTAGCGGCTTACACAGATACGCAGTATTTT
v_call: TRBV19; clone_size: -; d_call: -; j_call: TRBJ1-2; cdr3_aa: CASSRDTRLGYTF; cdr3_nt: TGTGCCAGTAGTAGGGACACTCGTCTAGGCTACACCTTC
v_call: TRBV5-1; clone_size: -; d_call: -; j_call: TRBJ1-1; cdr3_aa: CASSSQVNTEAFF; cdr3_nt: TGCGCCAGCAGTTCCCAGGTGAACACTGAAGCTTTCTTT
v_call: TRBV15; clone_size: -; d_call: TRBD1; j_call: TRBJ1-5; cdr3_aa: CATSRGGTGNNQPQHF; cdr3_nt: TGTGCCACCAGCAGAGGGGGGACAGGGAATAATCAGCCCCAGCATTTT
v_call: TRBV9; clone_size: -; d_call: -; j_call: TRBJ1-2; cdr3_aa: CASSAPKAGAQGYTF; cdr3_nt: TGTGCCAGCAGCGCGCCCAAGGCAGGGGCGCAGGGCTACACCTTC
v_call: TRBV5-4; clone_size: -; d_call: -; j_call: TRBJ2-2; cdr3_aa: CASSLGFSTANTGELFF; cdr3_nt: TGTGCCAGCAGCTTGGGTTTTTCGACAGCGAACACCGGGGAGCTGTTTTTT
v_call: TRBV28; clone_size: -; d_call: -; j_call: TRBJ2-1; cdr3_aa: CASSLPGTNEQFF; cdr3_nt: TGTGCCAGCAGTTTGCCAGGGACCAATGAGCAGTTCTTC
v_call: TRBV21-1; clone_size: -; d_call: -; j_call: TRBJ2-6; cdr3_aa: CASSPRGPGSLRGANVLTF; cdr3_nt: TGTGCCAGCAGCCCACGAGGGCCAGGGAGTCTACGTGGGGCCAACGTCCTGACTTTC
v_call: TRBV6-5; clone_size: few; d_call: -; j_call: TRBJ1-2; cdr3_aa: CASSYVAGYGYTF; cdr3_nt: TGTGCCAGCAGTTATGTGGCAGGGTACGGCTACACCTTC
v_call: TRBV6-6; clone_size: -; d_call: -; j_call: TRBJ1-2; cdr3_aa: CGSSQRETYGYTF; cdr3_nt: TGTGGCAGCAGTCAACGGGAGACCTATGGCTACACCTTC
v_call: TRBV5-1; clone_size: -; d_call: TRBD2; j_call: TRBJ2-7; cdr3_aa: CASNGLAGVYEQYF; cdr3_nt: TGCGCCAGCAATGGACTAGCGGGGGTCTACGAGCAGTACTTC
v_call: TRBV4-1; clone_size: -; d_call: TRBD1; j_call: TRBJ1-1; cdr3_aa: CASSQRQGGNTEAFF; cdr3_nt: TGCGCCAGCAGCCAGAGACAGGGAGGGAACACTGAAGCTTTCTTT
v_call: TRBV6-5; clone_size: -; d_call: -; j_call: TRBJ2-7; cdr3_aa: CASTRMRGLSYEQYF; cdr3_nt: TGTGCCAGCACCCGAATGCGGGGACTCTCCTACGAGCAGTACTTC
v_call: TRBV7-2; clone_size: once; d_call: -; j_call: TRBJ2-3; cdr3_aa: CASSSGWEDTQYF; cdr3_nt: TGTGCCAGCAGCTCAGGATGGGAAGATACGCAGTATTTT
v_call: TRBV28; clone_size: -; d_call: -; j_call: TRBJ2-5; cdr3_aa: CASSLWGGAEETQYF; cdr3_nt: TGTGCCAGCAGTTTATGGGGGGGGGCCGAAGAGACCCAGTACTTC
v_call: TRBV7-9; clone_size: -; d_call: -; j_call: TRBJ2-6; cdr3_aa: CASSLGDLDRSSGANVLTF; cdr3_nt: TGTGCCAGCAGCTTAGGGGACTTGGACCGAAGCTCTGGGGCCAACGTCCTGACTTTC
v_call: TRBV19; clone_size: -; d_call: -; j_call: TRBJ2-5; cdr3_aa: CASSITRGRETQYF; cdr3_nt: TGTGCCAGTAGTATAACCCGCGGAAGGGAGACCCAGTACTTC
v_call: TRBV14; clone_size: -; d_call: -; j_call: TRBJ2-2; cdr3_aa: CASSQVRVARVTGELFF; cdr3_nt: TGTGCCAGCAGCCAAGTCCGCGTCGCCAGGGTCACCGGGGAGCTGTTTTTT
v_call: TRBV15; clone_size: -; d_call: -; j_call: TRBJ2-1; cdr3_aa: CATSLTGSEQFF; cdr3_nt: TGTGCCACCAGCTTAACAGGGTCTGAGCAGTTCTTC
v_call: TRBV19; clone_size: once; d_call: -; j_call: TRBJ1-2; cdr3_aa: CASSKEGTSYGYTF; cdr3_nt: TGTGCCAGTAGTAAAGAAGGTACCAGCTATGGCTACACCTTC
v_call: TRBV9; clone_size: -; d_call: TRBD1; j_call: TRBJ2-7; cdr3_aa: CASSVGPGGYEQYF; cdr3_nt: TGTGCCAGCAGCGTAGGTCCAGGGGGCTACGAGCAGTACTTC
v_call: TRBV11-2; clone_size: -; d_call: TRBD1; j_call: TRBJ2-2; cdr3_aa: CASSSRRQGASNTGELFF; cdr3_nt: TGTGCCAGCAGCTCCCGACGACAGGGGGCATCGAACACCGGGGAGCTGTTTTTT
v_call: TRBV5-1; clone_size: -; d_call: -; j_call: TRBJ1-3; cdr3_aa: CASSRLGQAISGNTIYF; cdr3_nt: TGCGCCAGCAGCCGGCTGGGGCAGGCTATCTCTGGAAACACCATATATTTT
v_call: TRBV11-2; clone_size: -; d_call: -; j_call: TRBJ1-5; cdr3_aa: CASSLGNQPQHF; cdr3_nt: TGTGCCAGCAGCTTAGGGAATCAGCCCCAGCATTTT
v_call: TRBV6-5; clone_size: -; d_call: -; j_call: TRBJ2-3; cdr3_aa: CASSYSPEGGGTQYF; cdr3_nt: TGTGCCAGCAGTTACTCACCGGAGGGAGGAGGGACGCAGTATTTT
v_call: TRBV6-1; clone_size: -; d_call: TRBD1; j_call: TRBJ2-7; cdr3_aa: CASSGQGSYEQYF; cdr3_nt: TGTGCCAGCAGTGGACAGGGATCCTACGAGCAGTACTTC
v_call: TRBV15; clone_size: -; d_call: TRBD2; j_call: TRBJ2-7; cdr3_aa: CATSRGGLAGLSSYEQYF; cdr3_nt: TGTGCCACCAGCAGGGGAGGACTAGCGGGACTAAGCTCCTACGAGCAGTACTTC
v_call: TRBV10-1; clone_size: -; d_call: -; j_call: TRBJ1-2; cdr3_aa: CASSERPGGGYTF; cdr3_nt: TGCGCCAGCAGTGAGAGGCCCGGAGGAGGCTACACCTTC
v_call: TRBV6-5; clone_size: -; d_call: -; j_call: TRBJ1-4; cdr3_aa: CASSRTATNEKLFF; cdr3_nt: TGTGCCAGCAGCCGGACAGCAACTAATGAAAAACTGTTTTTT
v_call: TRBV4-1; clone_size: -; d_call: -; j_call: TRBJ2-1; cdr3_aa: CASSQDGGLPFSYNEQFF; cdr3_nt: TGCGCCAGCAGCCAAGACGGGGGGCTACCATTCTCCTACAATGAGCAGTTCTTC
v_call: TRBV5-1; clone_size: -; d_call: TRBD1; j_call: TRBJ1-1; cdr3_aa: CASSLVAGGSTEAFF; cdr3_nt: TGCGCCAGCAGCTTGGTAGCAGGGGGGAGCACTGAAGCTTTCTTT
v_call: TRBV12-5; clone_size: -; d_call: -; j_call: TRBJ1-6; cdr3_aa: CASGLGVHRSSYNSPLHF; cdr3_nt: TGTGCTAGTGGTTTGGGGGTGCATAGGAGCTCCTATAATTCACCCCTCCACTTT
v_call: TRBV10-1; clone_size: few; d_call: -; j_call: TRBJ2-7; cdr3_aa: CASIRVRSYEQYF; cdr3_nt: TGCGCCAGCATCAGGGTTCGGTCATACGAGCAGTACTTC
v_call: TRBV19; clone_size: -; d_call: TRBD2; j_call: TRBJ2-3; cdr3_aa: CASEARGGRNTQYF; cdr3_nt: TGTGCCAGTGAAGCGCGGGGGGGCAGGAATACGCAGTATTTT
v_call: TRBV7-3; clone_size: once; d_call: -; j_call: TRBJ2-1; cdr3_aa: CASSLLGQYNEQFF; cdr3_nt: TGTGCCAGCAGCTTATTAGGCCAGTACAATGAGCAGTTCTTC
v_call: TRBV19; clone_size: -; d_call: -; j_call: TRBJ1-4; cdr3_aa: CASSSGQPATNEKLFF; cdr3_nt: TGTGCCAGTAGCAGTGGACAGCCTGCAACTAATGAAAAACTGTTTTTT
v_call: TRBV14; clone_size: -; d_call: -; j_call: TRBJ1-1; cdr3_aa: CASSQITPRRLSGTEAFF; cdr3_nt: TGTGCCAGCAGCCAAATAACCCCGCGGAGGCTTAGTGGCACTGAAGCTTTCTTT
v_call: TRBV9; clone_size: -; d_call: TRBD1; j_call: TRBJ1-2; cdr3_aa: CASSTRDRGDYGYTF; cdr3_nt: TGTGCCAGCAGCACCCGGGACAGGGGCGACTATGGCTACACCTTC
v_call: TRBV2; clone_size: -; d_call: TRBD1; j_call: TRBJ1-5; cdr3_aa: CASSRQGAGNQPQHF; cdr3_nt: TGTGCCAGCAGTAGACAGGGGGCTGGCAATCAGCCCCAGCATTTT
v_call: TRBV7-2; clone_size: -; d_call: -; j_call: TRBJ1-5; cdr3_aa: CASSLGGTLGQPQHF; cdr3_nt: TGTGCCAGCAGCTTAGGGGGGACCTTGGGGCAGCCCCAGCATTTT
v_call: TRBV2; clone_size: -; d_call: -; j_call: TRBJ2-1; cdr3_aa: CASTRLVVDEQFF; cdr3_nt: TGTGCCAGCACGCGTTTAGTAGTAGATGAGCAGTTCTTC
v_call: TRBV9; clone_size: -; d_call: -; j_call: TRBJ2-3; cdr3_aa: CASSAHSRGEGDTQYF; cdr3_nt: TGTGCCAGCAGCGCACATTCCAGGGGAGAGGGAGATACGCAGTATTTT
v_call: TRBV28; clone_size: once; d_call: -; j_call: TRBJ1-1; cdr3_aa: CASSLVTESTEAFF; cdr3_nt: TGTGCCAGCAGTTTAGTAACAGAGAGCACTGAAGCTTTCTTT
v_call: TRBV4-1; clone_size: -; d_call: -; j_call: TRBJ2-7; cdr3_aa: CASSQDSRQIYEQYF; cdr3_nt: TGCGCCAGCAGCCAAGATAGCCGACAGATATACGAGCAGTACTTC
v_call: TRBV9; clone_size: -; d_call: TRBD2; j_call: TRBJ2-3; cdr3_aa: CASSVAVALSGASTDTQYF; cdr3_nt: TGTGCCAGCAGCGTAGCCGTCGCCCTTAGCGGGGCTAGCACAGATACGCAGTATTTT
v_call: TRBV11-3; clone_size: -; d_call: TRBD2; j_call: TRBJ2-1; cdr3_aa: CASSLGLAEIDEQFF; cdr3_nt: TGTGCCAGCAGCTTGGGACTAGCGGAGATTGATGAGCAGTTCTTC
v_call: TRBV10-3; clone_size: -; d_call: -; j_call: TRBJ1-1; cdr3_aa: CAIRPPGQNTEAFF; cdr3_nt: TGTGCCATCAGACCCCCGGGACAAAACACTGAAGCTTTCTTT
v_call: TRBV11-3; clone_size: -; d_call: TRBD2; j_call: TRBJ2-3; cdr3_aa: CASSLDSGGLNTQYF; cdr3_nt: TGTGCCAGCAGCTTGGATAGCGGGGGGTTAAATACGCAGTATTTT
v_call: TRBV11-2; clone_size: -; d_call: -; j_call: TRBJ2-7; cdr3_aa: CASSLGQYYEQYF; cdr3_nt: TGTGCCAGCAGCTTAGGACAGTACTACGAGCAGTACTTC
v_call: TRBV7-6; clone_size: -; d_call: -; j_call: TRBJ2-5; cdr3_aa: CASSNPAPQETQYF; cdr3_nt: TGTGCCAGCAGCAACCCGGCCCCCCAAGAGACCCAGTACTTC